This T cell receptor (beta chain) was captured by sequencing in a study of tumor and adjacent non-tumor tissue in lung cancer. Study-wide context: There were around 11 adenocarcinoma, 2 squamous cell carcinoma and 1 small cell lung cancer cases. Overall study results and limits: In normal lung, the top 100 clones were significantly more dominant than in tumor. Compared with tumor, normal lung showed significantly lower TCR diversity.

The CDR3 contains 13 residues. CDR1 and CDR2 from the germline V gene are MNHNS and SASEGT. Three rounds of nested PCR, following a modified ARM-PCR protocol, produced the TCRbeta library. Via MiXCR, TCRdb re-called the multiplex PCR reads, giving one row per CDR3 protein. The table includes fewer than 55,000 distinct CDR3 sequences, around 62% detected once. In regard to this clonotype: Its specificity is not known. The junction departs from the called germline gene at one end, perhaps through a read error.

No cell sorting was done before RNA was extracted from the tissue. This non-tumor lung sample came from over 3 cm beyond the tumor edge. The chain has TRBV6-1 and TRBJ1-1; weak D call: TRBD1 (5 bases). The specimen was distant non-tumor lung tissue. The sequence was obtained from a woman aged 35 to 49 with non-small cell lung cancer. This CDR3 reads CVSSGHGLAEAFF. CDR3 DNA: TGTGTCAGCAGCGGACATGGTTTAGCTGAAGCTTTCTTT.